This paragraph reports one T cell receptor beta chain. Original methodology: Using reference gene primer amplification, nucleated cell counts were estimated. Profiled with immunoSEQ multiplex PCR; TCRdb holds only in-frame clones, not every one. Clone size and the V and J calls come from that table; the DNA yielded D and trimming. The sample lists roughly 180,000 clones, approximately 89% occurring once. This sample was taken from a study of blood T cell repertoires in COVID-19. Study-level background: From T cells, B-cell-depleted T cells, or PBMCs came the material, which was cDNA or gDNA.

There are 15 residues in the CDR3. CDR1 and CDR2 (germline): SGHRS, YFSETQ. Trimming cost V 2 bases and J 2 bases, with 13 bases left between them. The sequence was collected from a man aged 40-55 years who had recovered from COVID-19. The gene calls are TRBV5-1 and TRBJ1-2, with a possible D match to TRBD1 (6 bases). The specimen was PBMCs or T cells enriched from blood (not recorded which). CDR3 region: CASSLGQGINYGYTF. CDR3 bases: TGCGCCAGCAGCTTAGGTCAGGGGATAAACTATGGCTACACCTTC.